The T cell receptor beta chain under discussion was sequenced for a study of CD8+CD57+ T cells in acquired aplastic anemia. There are many counts of this clonotype. V shed 4 bases and J 4 bases; nucleotides not matched to a gene: 6. The germline V gene has CDR1 SGHRS and CDR2 YFSETQ. This CDR3 has 14 amino acids. Both TCR beta VDJ combination and CDR3 sequence profiling were carried out. Genomic DNA was the template for this profiling. Each CDR3 protein gets one entry after TCRdb re-called the reads with MiXCR. Among around 400,000 distinct CDR3 sequences listed, just under 70% were seen once. The sequenced sample consisted of sorted CD4+, CD8+, or CD8+CD57+ T cells (not recorded which) from PBMCs. This receptor was identified in a human donor in good health, serving as a control. The V call is TRBV5-1, the J call TRBJ2-3; 7 bases fit TRBD2. The CDR3 DNA sequence: TGCGCCAGCAGCCCTGGACTAGTCTCAGATACGCAGTATTTT. As protein: CASSPGLVSDTQYF.